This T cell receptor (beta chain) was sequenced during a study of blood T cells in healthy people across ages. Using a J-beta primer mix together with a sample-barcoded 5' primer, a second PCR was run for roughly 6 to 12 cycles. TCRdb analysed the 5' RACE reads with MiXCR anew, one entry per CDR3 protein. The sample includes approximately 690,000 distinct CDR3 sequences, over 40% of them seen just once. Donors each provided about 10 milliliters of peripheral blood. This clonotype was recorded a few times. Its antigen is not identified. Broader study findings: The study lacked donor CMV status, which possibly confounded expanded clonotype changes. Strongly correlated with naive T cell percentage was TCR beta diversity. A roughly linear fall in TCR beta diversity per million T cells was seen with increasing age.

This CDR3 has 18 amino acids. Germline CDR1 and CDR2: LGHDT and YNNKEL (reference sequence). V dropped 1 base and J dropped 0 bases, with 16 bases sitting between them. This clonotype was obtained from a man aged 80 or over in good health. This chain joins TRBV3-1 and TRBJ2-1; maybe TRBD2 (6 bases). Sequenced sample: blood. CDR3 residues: CASSQAEGLRNSYNEQFF. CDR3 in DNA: TGTGCCAGCAGCCAAGCGGAGGGACTTCGTAACTCCTACAATGAGCAGTTCTTC.